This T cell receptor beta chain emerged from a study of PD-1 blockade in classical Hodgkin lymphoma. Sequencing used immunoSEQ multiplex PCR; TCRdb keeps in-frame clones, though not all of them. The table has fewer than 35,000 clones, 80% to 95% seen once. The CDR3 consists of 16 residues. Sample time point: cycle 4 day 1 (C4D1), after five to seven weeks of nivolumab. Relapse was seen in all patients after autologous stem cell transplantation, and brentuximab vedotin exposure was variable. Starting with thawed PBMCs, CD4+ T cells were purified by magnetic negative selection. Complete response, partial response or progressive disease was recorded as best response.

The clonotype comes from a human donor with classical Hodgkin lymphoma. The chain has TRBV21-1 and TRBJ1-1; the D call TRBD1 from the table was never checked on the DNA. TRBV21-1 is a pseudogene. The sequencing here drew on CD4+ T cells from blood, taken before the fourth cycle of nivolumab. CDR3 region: CASSKERDRGLTEAFF. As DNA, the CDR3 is TGTGCCAGCAGCAAAGAGAGGGACAGGGGGCTCACTGAAGCTTTCTTT.